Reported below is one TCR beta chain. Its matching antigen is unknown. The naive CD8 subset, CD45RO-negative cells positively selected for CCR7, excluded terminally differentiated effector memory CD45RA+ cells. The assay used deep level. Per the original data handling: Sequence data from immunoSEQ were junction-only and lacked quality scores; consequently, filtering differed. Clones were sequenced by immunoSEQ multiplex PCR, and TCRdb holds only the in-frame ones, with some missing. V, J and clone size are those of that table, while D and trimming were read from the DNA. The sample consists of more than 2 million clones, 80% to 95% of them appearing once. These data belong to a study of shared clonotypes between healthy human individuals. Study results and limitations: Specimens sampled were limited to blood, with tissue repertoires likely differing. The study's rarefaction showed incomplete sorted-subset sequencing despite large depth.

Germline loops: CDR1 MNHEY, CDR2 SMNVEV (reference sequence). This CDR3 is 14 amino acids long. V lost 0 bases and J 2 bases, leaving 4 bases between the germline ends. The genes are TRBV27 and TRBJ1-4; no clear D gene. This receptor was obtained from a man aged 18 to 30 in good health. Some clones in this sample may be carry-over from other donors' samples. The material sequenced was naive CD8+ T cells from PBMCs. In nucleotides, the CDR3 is TGTGCCAGCAGTTTATCGGACACTAATGAAAAACTGTTTTTT. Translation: CASSLSDTNEKLFF.